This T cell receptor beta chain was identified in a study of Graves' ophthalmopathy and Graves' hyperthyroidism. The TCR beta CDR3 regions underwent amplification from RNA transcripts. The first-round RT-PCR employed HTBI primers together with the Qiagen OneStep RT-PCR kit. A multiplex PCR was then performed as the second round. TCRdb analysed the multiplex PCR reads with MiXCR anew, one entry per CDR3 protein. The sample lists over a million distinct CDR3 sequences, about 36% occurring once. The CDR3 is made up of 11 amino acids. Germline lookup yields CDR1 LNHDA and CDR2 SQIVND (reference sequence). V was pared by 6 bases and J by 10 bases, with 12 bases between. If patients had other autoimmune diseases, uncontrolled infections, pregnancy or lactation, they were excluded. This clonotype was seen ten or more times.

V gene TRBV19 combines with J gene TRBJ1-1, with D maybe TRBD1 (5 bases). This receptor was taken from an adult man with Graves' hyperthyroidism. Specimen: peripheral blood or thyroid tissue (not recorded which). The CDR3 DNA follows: TGTGCCAGTAGATCGGGGGTTGGAGCTTTCTTT. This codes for CASRSGVGAFF. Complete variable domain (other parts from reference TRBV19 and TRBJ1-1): DGGITQSPKYLFRKEGQNVTLSCEQNLNHDAMYWYRQDPGQGLRLIYYSQIVNDFQKGDIAEGYSVSREKKESFPLTVTSAQKNPTAFYLCASRSGVGAFFGQGTRLTVV.